A single sample is the source of the 5 T cell receptor beta chains below, sequenced in a study of T cells after yellow fever vaccination. Each CDR3 protein is one row after TCRdb ran MiXCR on the 5' RACE reads. The table lists about 45,000 distinct CDR3 sequences, roughly 7% of them singletons. The material sequenced was CD8+ T cells not binding an NS4B(214-222) dextramer, sorted from PBMCs, taken 45 days after the yellow fever booster vaccination. These TCRs come from a man aged 25-45 years who received the YFV17D yellow fever vaccine.

The sample holds many counts of this clonotype. This chain joins TRBV30 and TRBJ1-1; D remains ambiguous. The germline V and J ends were trimmed by 2 bases and 3 bases, with 7 bases remaining between them. From germline, CDR1 is GTSNPN and CDR2 SVGIG (reference sequence). There are 12 residues in the CDR3. CDR3 nucleotide sequence: TGTGCCTGGAGTATAACAGACACTGAAGCTTTCTTT. This codes for CAWSITDTEAFF. The full variable domain, with the rest looked up from reference TRBV30 and TRBJ1-1, is SQTIHQWPATLVQPVGSPLSLECTVEGTSNPNLYWYRQAAGRGLQLLFYSVGIGQISSEVPQNLSASRPQDRQFILSSKKLLLSDSGFYLCAWSITDTEAFFGQGTRLTVV.

This clonotype was observed many times. The chain employs TRBV27 and TRBJ1-2; D is uncertain. Trimming removed 5 bases at V and 1 base at J, with 14 bases between. Germline-derived CDR1 and CDR2 are MNHEY and SMNVEV (reference sequence). The CDR3 runs to 15 residues. CDR3 amino acids: CASSPSTAGNYGYTF. The CDR3 nucleotides are TGTGCCAGCAGTCCATCGACGGCGGGTAACTATGGCTACACCTTC.

This clonotype was detected many times. The chain couples TRBV27 to TRBJ2-1; TRBD2 is a possible D gene (7 bases). The CDR3 is made up of 13 amino acids. V was shortened by 9 bases and J by 7 bases, with 16 bases between the two germline ends. Germline assignment: CDR1 MNHEY and CDR2 SMNVEV (reference sequence). The CDR3 DNA is TGTGCCAGTCGGGGGCTAGCGGAAAATGAGCAGTTCTTC. Translated: CASRGLAENEQFF.

This clonotype was seen many times. This rearrangement joins TRBV7-3 to TRBJ2-7; D uncertain. The CDR3 length is 13 residues. Trimming left V 5 bases short and J 6 bases short, with 14 bases between. Germline V gene sequence: CDR1 SGHTA, CDR2 FQGTGA. The CDR3 region has the DNA TGTGCCAGCAGCCCGACGACCCTCGGCGAGCAGTACTTC. Amino acids: CASSPTTLGEQYF.

This clonotype was observed at least ten times. The genes are TRBV7-9 and TRBJ2-3; D call uncertain. The V end was cut by 4 bases, the J end by 2 bases, with 4 bases between. The CDR3 contains 12 residues. CDR1 is SEHNR, CDR2 FQNEAQ, per germline (reference sequence). For the CDR3, the DNA is TGTGCCAGCAGCTATGACACAGATACGCAGTATTTT. Its translation is CASSYDTDTQYF. Looking up the rest from reference TRBV7-9 and TRBJ2-3 gives the full variable domain: DTGVSQNPRHKITKRGQNVTFRCDPISEHNRLYWYRQTLGQGPEFLTYFQNEAQLEKSRLLSDRFSAERPKGSFSTLEIQRTEQGDSAMYLCASSYDTDTQYFGPGTRLTVL.